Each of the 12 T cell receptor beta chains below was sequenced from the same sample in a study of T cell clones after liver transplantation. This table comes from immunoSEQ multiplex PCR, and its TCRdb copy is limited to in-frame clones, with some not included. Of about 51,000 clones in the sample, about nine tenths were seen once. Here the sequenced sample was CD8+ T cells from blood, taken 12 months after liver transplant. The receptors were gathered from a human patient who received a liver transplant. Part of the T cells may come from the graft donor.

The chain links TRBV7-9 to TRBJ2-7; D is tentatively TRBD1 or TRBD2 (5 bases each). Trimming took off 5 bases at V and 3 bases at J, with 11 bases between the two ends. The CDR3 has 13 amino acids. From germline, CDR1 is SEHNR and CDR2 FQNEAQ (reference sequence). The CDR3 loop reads CASSPGTIYEQYF. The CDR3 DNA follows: TGTGCCAGCAGCCCCGGGACCATCTACGAGCAGTACTTC.

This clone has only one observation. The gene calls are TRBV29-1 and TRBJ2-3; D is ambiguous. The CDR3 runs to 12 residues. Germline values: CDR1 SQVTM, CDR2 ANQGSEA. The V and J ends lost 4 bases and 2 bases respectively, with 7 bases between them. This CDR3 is CSVADLTDTQYF. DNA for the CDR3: TGCAGCGTTGCAGATCTCACAGATACGCAGTATTTT.

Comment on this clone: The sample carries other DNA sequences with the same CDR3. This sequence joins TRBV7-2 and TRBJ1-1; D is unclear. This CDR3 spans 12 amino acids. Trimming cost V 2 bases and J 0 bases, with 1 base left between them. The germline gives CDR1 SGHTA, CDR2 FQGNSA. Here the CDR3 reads CASSLLNTEAFF. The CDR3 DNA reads TGTGCCAGCAGCTTATTGAACACTGAAGCTTTCTTT.

This CDR3 reads CASSASWGTEAFF. In nucleotides, the CDR3 is TGCGCCAGCAGCGCCAGTTGGGGAACTGAAGCTTTCTTT. This chain uses TRBV10-2 with TRBJ1-1; no firm D call. The CDR3 spans 13 residues. V was trimmed by 6 bases and J by 5 bases, leaving 13 bases between them. Germline values: CDR1 WSHSY, CDR2 SAAADI.

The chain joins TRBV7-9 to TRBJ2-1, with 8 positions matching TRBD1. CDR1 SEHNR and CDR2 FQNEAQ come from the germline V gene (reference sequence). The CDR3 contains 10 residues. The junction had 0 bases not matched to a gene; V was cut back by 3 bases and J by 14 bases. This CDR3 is CASSLDREFF. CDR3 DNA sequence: TGTGCCAGCAGCTTGGACAGGGAGTTCTTC.

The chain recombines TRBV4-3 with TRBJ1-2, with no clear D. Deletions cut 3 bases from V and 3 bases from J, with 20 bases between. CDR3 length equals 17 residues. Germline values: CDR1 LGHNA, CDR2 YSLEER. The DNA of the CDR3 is TGCGCCAGCAGCCAGATACGGCGCCTAGACACCGACTATGGCTACACCTTC. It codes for CASSQIRRLDTDYGYTF.

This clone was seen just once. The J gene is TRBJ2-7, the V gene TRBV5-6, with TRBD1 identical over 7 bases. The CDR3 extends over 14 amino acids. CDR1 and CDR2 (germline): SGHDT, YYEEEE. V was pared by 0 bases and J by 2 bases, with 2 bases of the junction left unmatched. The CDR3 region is CASSLVGGAYEQYF. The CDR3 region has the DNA TGTGCCAGCAGCTTGGTAGGGGGCGCCTACGAGCAGTACTTC.

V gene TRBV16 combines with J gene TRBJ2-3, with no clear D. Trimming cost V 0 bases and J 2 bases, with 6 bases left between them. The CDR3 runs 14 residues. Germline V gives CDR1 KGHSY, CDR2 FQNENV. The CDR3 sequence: CASSQSKPTDTQYF. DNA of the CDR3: TGTGCCAGCAGCCAATCAAAGCCCACAGATACGCAGTATTTT.

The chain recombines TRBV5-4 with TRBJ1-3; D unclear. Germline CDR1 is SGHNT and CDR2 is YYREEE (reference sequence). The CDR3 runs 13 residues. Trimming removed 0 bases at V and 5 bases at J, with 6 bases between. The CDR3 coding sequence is TGTGCCAGCAGCTTGGAAGCACGAAACACCATATATTTT. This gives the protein CASSLEARNTIYF. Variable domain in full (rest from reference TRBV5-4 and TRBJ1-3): ETGVTQSPTHLIKTRGQQVTLRCSSQSGHNTVSWYQQALGQGPQFIFQYYREEENGRGNFPPRFSGLQFPNYSSELNVNALELDDSALYLCASSLEARNTIYFGEGSWLTVV.

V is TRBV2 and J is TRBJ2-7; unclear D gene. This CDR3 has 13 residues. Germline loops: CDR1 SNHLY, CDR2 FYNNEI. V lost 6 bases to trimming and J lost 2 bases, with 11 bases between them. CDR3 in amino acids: CASSPPATYEQYF. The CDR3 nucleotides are TGTGCCAGCAGCCCTCCGGCGACCTACGAGCAGTACTTC.

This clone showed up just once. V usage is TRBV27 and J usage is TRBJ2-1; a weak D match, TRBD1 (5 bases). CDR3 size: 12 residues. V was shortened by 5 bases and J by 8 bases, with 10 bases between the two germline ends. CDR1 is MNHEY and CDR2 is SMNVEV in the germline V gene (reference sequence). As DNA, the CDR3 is TGTGCCAGCAGTCCCCAGGGCGATGAGCAGTTCTTC. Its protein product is CASSPQGDEQFF.

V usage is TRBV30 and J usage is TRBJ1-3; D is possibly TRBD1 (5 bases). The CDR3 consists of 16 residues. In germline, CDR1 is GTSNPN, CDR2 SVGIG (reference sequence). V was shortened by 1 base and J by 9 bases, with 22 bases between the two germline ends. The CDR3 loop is CAWSASLLTFGGTIYF. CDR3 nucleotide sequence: TGTGCCTGGAGTGCCTCATTATTAACCTTTGGGGGCACCATATATTTT.